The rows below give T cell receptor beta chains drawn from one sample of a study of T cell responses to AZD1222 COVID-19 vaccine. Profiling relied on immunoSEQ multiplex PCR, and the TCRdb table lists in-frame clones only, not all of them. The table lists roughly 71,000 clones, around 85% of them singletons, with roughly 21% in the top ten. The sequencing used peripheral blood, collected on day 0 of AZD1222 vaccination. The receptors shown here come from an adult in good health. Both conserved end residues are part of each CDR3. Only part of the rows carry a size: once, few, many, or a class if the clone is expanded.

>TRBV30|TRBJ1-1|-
CAWMGQVNTEAFF
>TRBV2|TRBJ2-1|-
CASKQRNEQFF
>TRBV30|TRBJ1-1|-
CAWSVGIKAFF
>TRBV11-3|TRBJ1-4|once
CASSQGLTNEKLFF
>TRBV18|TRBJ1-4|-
CASSRSGNNEKLFF
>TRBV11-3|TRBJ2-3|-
CASGQTGTQYF
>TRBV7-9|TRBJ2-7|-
CASSPGRGEQYF
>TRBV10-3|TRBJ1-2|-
CAISESGGYTF
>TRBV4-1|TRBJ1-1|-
CASSHGFAGLRSQNTEAFF
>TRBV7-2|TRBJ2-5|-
CASSSWGAETQYF
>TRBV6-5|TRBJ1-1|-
CASSFTGNGGTEAFF
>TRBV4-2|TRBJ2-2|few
CASSQGDHRGENTGELFF
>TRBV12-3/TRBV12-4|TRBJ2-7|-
CASSSGTSRGLYF
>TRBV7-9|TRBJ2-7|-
CASSLLPTYEQYF
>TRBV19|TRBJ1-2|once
CASSDRDYGYTF
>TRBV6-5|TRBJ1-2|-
CASSSDRALYDGYTF
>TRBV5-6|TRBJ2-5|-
CASSRHRQGLETQYF